This T cell receptor beta chain was identified during a study of T-cell reconstitution after alpha-beta-depleted transplantation in children. Preparation of the TCRbeta library used unique molecular identifiers. Each CDR3 protein gets one entry after TCRdb re-called the PCR reads with MiXCR. The table shows around 200,000 distinct CDR3 sequences, with around 9.9% occurring only once. Findings and limits, study-wide: Hyperexpanded clones declined; after one year, newly produced T cells mostly supplied diversity. Reportedly, roughly two months post-transplant, alpha-beta T cells arose from several hundred expanded graft clones. At day 60, the high TCRbeta diversity found in some patients originated from recipient T cells and thymic progenitors that had survived.

Worth noting for this clonotype: The antigen is unknown. This may arise from a read error, as a much more abundant clone is one base away.

V dropped 5 bases and J dropped 6; count of bases not matched to a gene: 7. The CDR3 totals 14 residues. Germline V gene data show CDR1 as DFQATT and CDR2 as SNEGSKA (reference sequence). The rearrangement links TRBV20-1 to TRBJ2-7; the match to TRBD2 covers 13 bases. This specimen consisted of PBMCs, obtained before TCRalphabeta/CD19-depleted stem cell transplant. This receptor was identified in a child less than two years old with acute myeloid leukemia, due to receive a stem cell transplant. The chain's CDR3 is CSASRTSGSFEQYF. CDR3 nucleotides: TGCAGTGCTTCCCGGACTAGCGGGAGCTTCGAGCAGTACTTC.